This T cell receptor (beta chain) came from a study of vaccination and CD4 T cells after COVID-19. The study, taken as a whole, reports: Median numbers of SARS-CoV-2-reactive clonotypes increased from roughly 21 to 40 (not a significant change).

The study sequenced cultured CD4+ T cell DNA using the Oncomine TCR Beta short-read assay. TCRdb analysed the PCR reads with MiXCR anew, one entry per CDR3 protein. The sample consists of about 19,000 distinct CDR3 sequences, about 44% of them appearing once. This clonotype was counted a few times. What it binds is not known. Treatment indicated: approximately 9-day PBMC culture with coronavirus spike peptide pools or control peptides (ViraFEST assay). Convalescent patients tested SARS-CoV-2 PCR positive from March to December 2020, before Alpha, Beta and Delta emerged. The source was CD4+ T cells from blood, cultured in vitro, collected before SARS-CoV-2 vaccination. The sequence derives from a human donor who had recovered from COVID-19.

CDR3 amino acids: CASSLNSRWFF. The CDR3 coding sequence is TGTGCCAGCAGCTTAAACAGTAGGTGGTTCTTC. J is TRBJ2-1 and V is TRBV7-9; D gene uncertain. The V gene's germline CDR1 is SEHNR and CDR2 FQNEAQ (reference sequence). The CDR3 covers 11 residues. The V end was cut by 2 bases, the J end by 15 bases, with 11 bases between.